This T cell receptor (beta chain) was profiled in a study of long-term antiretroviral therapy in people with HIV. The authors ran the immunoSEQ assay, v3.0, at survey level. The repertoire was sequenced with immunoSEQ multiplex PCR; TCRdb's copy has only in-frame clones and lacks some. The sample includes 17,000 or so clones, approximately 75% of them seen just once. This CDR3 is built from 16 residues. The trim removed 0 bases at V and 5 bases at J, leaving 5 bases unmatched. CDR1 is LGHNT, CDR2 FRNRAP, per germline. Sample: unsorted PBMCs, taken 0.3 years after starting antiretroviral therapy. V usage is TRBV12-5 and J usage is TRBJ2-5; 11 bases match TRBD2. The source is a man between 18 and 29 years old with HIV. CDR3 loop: CASGLVLAGVGETQYF. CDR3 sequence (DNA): TGTGCTAGTGGTTTGGTACTAGCGGGGGTCGGGGAGACCCAGTACTTC.